The 24 T cell receptor beta chains presented below share a single source sample, sequenced in a study of tumor-infiltrating lymphocytes in primary liver carcinoma. For blood RNA, unsorted whole blood served as the source, and germline DNA was extracted too. Priming with a constant-region primer yielded TCR beta cDNA from roughly 0.45 ug total RNA. Each TCR beta library was derived from three nested multiplex PCR rounds that employed slightly modified ARM-PCR. The first two PCR rounds, roughly 9 cycles each, used TRBV1-TRBV30 forward primers and a C-beta reverse primer. TCRdb recomputed calls from the multiplex PCR reads with MiXCR, one row per CDR3 protein. Seen here are approximately 310,000 distinct CDR3 sequences, more than 55% observed once, and the top ten hold approximately 9%. Sequencing was carried out using peripheral blood. The receptors here all came from a man aged 35 to 55 with primary liver carcinoma and hepatitis B virus infection.

The rearrangement uses TRBV5-4 and TRBJ2-2; 7 bases align to TRBD1. This CDR3 has 15 amino acids. After removal of 0 bases from V and 4 bases from J, the junction contained 3 bases not matched to a gene. The germline V gene has CDR1 SGHNT and CDR2 YYREEE (reference sequence). Here the CDR3 DNA reads TGTGCCAGCAGCTTGGTTGCAGGGGGCACCGGGGAGCTGTTTTTT. The encoded protein is CASSLVAGGTGELFF.

This clonotype has ten or more counts. The gene calls are TRBV10-3 and TRBJ1-1; 10 bases are a match to TRBD1. The CDR3 contains 14 residues. From germline, CDR1 is ENHRY and CDR2 SYGVKD. The ends lost 6 bases at V and 4 bases at J; junction bases unmatched: 5. CDR3 residues: CAIRRQGASTEAFF. The CDR3 DNA is TGTGCCATCAGGAGACAGGGGGCAAGCACTGAAGCTTTCTTT.

Points on this clonotype: Being one base from a much bigger clone, this may be a read error. CDR3 in amino acids: CVSSERDSTDTQYF. The CDR3 DNA reads TGTGTCAGCAGTGAACGGGACAGCACAGATACGCAGTATTTT. The chain is built from TRBV6-1 and TRBJ2-3; possibly TRBD1 or TRBD2 for D (5 bases each). This CDR3 has 14 residues. Germline CDR1 and CDR2: MNHNS and SASEGT.

On this clonotype: The germline gene is not matched at one end of the junction; a read error may be the cause. The V and J genes are TRBV5-1 and TRBJ1-4, with D hard to call. CDR1 is SGHRS, CDR2 YFSETQ, per germline. This CDR3 is built from 14 residues. CDR3: CPSSFGGFNEKLFF. In nucleotides, the CDR3 is TGCCCCAGCAGCTTCGGAGGGTTCAATGAAAAACTGTTTTTT.

A note on this clonotype: At one end the junction does not follow the germline gene, possibly because of a read error. This sequence joins TRBV11-2 and TRBJ2-2; 7 bases map to TRBD2. CDR3 size: 15 residues. Germline loops: CDR1 SGHAT, CDR2 FQNNGV. The CDR3 DNA reads as TGTGCCAGCAGCTTAAGACTAGCCCACACAGGGGAGCTGTTTTTT. Translating gives CASSLRLAHTGELFF.

The chain links TRBV6-5 to TRBJ1-3; 7 bases map to TRBD1. The CDR3 consists of 18 residues. The germline V gene has CDR1 MNHEY and CDR2 SVGAGI. The trim removed 4 bases at V and 2 bases at J, leaving 14 bases unmatched. The CDR3 nucleotides are TGTGCCAGCAGTTTTCTAACTACAGGGGTCGCGGCTGGAAACACCATATATTTT. It codes for CASSFLTTGVAAGNTIYF.

Note on this clonotype: Germline and junction disagree at one end, which may indicate a read error. This chain joins TRBV29-1 and TRBJ1-1; 9 nucleotides line up with TRBD1. The CDR3 covers 14 residues. The germline V gene encodes CDR1 SQVTM and CDR2 ANQGSEA. DNA of the CDR3: TGCGGCGTAGACCTGGGACAGGGTATGGCTGAAGCTTTCTTT. This sequence encodes CGVDLGQGMAEAFF.

Remarks on this clonotype: This may stem from a read error, because a much larger clone lies one nucleotide away. Lacking the conserved final phenylalanine or tryptophan, this CDR3 likely reflects a read error. V is TRBV5-5 and J is TRBJ2-5; 8 nucleotides align to TRBD1. V trimming: 8 bases; J trimming: 4 bases; junction bases outside the gene matches: 10. Germline V gene data show CDR1 as SGHKS and CDR2 as YYEKEE (reference sequence). The length of the CDR3 is 14 residues. In DNA form, the CDR3 reads TGTGCCAGTACAGGGGGAGCCCTTCGAGAGACCCAGTACATC. Its translation is CASTGGALRETQYI.

A word on this clonotype: A read error may explain this, as a much larger clone is one base away. The rearrangement joins TRBV4-3 to TRBJ1-5, with D perhaps matching TRBD1 (6 bases). This CDR3 region has 14 residues. Germline CDR1 LGHNA, CDR2 YSLEER. CDR3 region: CACSQGGSNQPQHF. CDR3 DNA: TGCGCCTGCAGCCAAGGGGGGAGCAATCAGCCCCAGCATTTT.

Worth noting for this clonotype: The junction does not match germline at one end; this may be a read error. The V and J genes are TRBV29-1 and TRBJ2-5; 7 bases are a match to TRBD1. This CDR3 contains 12 residues. The germline CDR1 and CDR2 sequences are SQVTM and ANQGSEA. CDR3 bases: TGCAGCGTGGTCACAGGGGTTGAGACCCAGTGCTTC. Translating gives CSVVTGVETQCF.

This chain uses TRBV5-6 with TRBJ2-7, with 8 bases matching TRBD1. Per the germline V gene, CDR1 is SGHDT and CDR2 is YYEEEE. The CDR3 totals 14 residues. The junction had 4 bases not matched to a gene; V was cut back by 2 bases and J by 3 bases. CDR3 in amino acids: CASSLQGQDYEQYF. The CDR3 DNA follows: TGTGCCAGCAGCTTACAGGGACAGGACTACGAGCAGTACTTC.

This clonotype has only one observation. One end of the junction is discordant with germline, which a read error may explain. The chain carries TRBV29-1 and TRBJ2-1; D is possibly TRBD2 (6 bases). The CDR3 loop spans 12 amino acids. Germline CDR1 SQVTM, CDR2 ANQGSEA. CDR3 amino acids: CNVSGFRNDQFF. The CDR3 DNA sequence: TGCAACGTTAGCGGCTTTAGGAATGATCAGTTCTTC.

Regarding this clonotype: Since a much larger clone is just one base distant, this may be a read error. The V gene is TRBV12-3 or TRBV12-4, the J gene TRBJ2-1, with a tentative D call TRBD1 (6 bases). The CDR3 contains 17 residues. The germline V and J ends were trimmed by 5 bases and 7 bases, with 24 bases remaining between them. The CDR3 sequence: CASSAGTRGFLRNEQFF. DNA for the CDR3: TGTGCCAGCAGTGCCGGGACAAGGGGCTTCCTACGGAATGAGCAGTTCTTC.

This clonotype was observed a single time. This clone may be a read error of a much larger clone one base away. The conserved phenylalanine or tryptophan is not found at the CDR3 terminus, so this likely reflects a read error. The rearrangement links TRBV28 to TRBJ2-1; D call uncertain. The CDR3 loop spans 12 amino acids. The germline V gene encodes CDR1 MDHEN and CDR2 SYDVKM. V dropped 6 bases and J dropped 9 bases, with 12 bases sitting between them. In nucleotides, the CDR3 is TGTGCCAGCAGCCTAGTCTTGGCTGAGCAGTTCTTA. Translating it yields CASSLVLAEQFL.

In its sample, this clonotype was seen many times. This chain links TRBV11-3 with TRBJ2-3; D is unresolved. The CDR3 contains 12 residues. Trimming left V 5 bases short and J 5 bases short, with 8 bases between. Germline loops: CDR1 SGHNT, CDR2 YENEEA. The DNA for the CDR3 is TGTGCCAGCAGCAAACCAGGAGATACGCAGTATTTT. Translated, it gives CASSKPGDTQYF.

A remark on this clonotype: With a much larger clone just one base away, this may be a read error. The rearrangement uses TRBV6-1 and TRBJ2-1; D call uncertain. The CDR3 sequence is 14 residues long. V lost 7 bases to trimming and J lost 6 bases, with 16 bases between them. CDR1 is MNHNS, CDR2 SASEGT, per germline. CDR3 in DNA: TGTGCCAGCACAATCGTCGGCGCCGGCAATGAGCAGTTCTTC. This sequence encodes CASTIVGAGNEQFF.

A note on this clonotype: A read error may explain this, as a much larger clone is one base away. The CDR3 is CASIRAQGTQYF. In DNA form, the CDR3 reads TGTGCCAGCATACGGGCGCAAGGGACCCAGTACTTC. The chain uses TRBV6-1 and TRBJ2-5; D is ambiguous. CDR3 length: 12 residues. The germline V gene encodes CDR1 MNHNS and CDR2 SASEGT.

A note on this clonotype: This sequence may be a read error, since a much larger clone differs from it by one base. This chain links TRBV29-1 with TRBJ1-2; perhaps TRBD1 as D (6 bases). Deletions cut 6 bases from V and 6 bases from J, with 17 bases between. Germline assignment: CDR1 SQVTM and CDR2 ANQGSEA. The CDR3 length is 13 residues. The CDR3 sequence is CSVRMGGHNGYTF. The CDR3 bases are TGCAGCGTCCGCATGGGGGGCCATAATGGCTACACCTTC. Full variable domain (outside the CDR3, taken from reference TRBV29-1 and TRBJ1-2): SAVISQKPSRDICQRGTSLTIQCQVDSQVTMMFWYRQQPGQSLTLIATANQGSEATYESGFVIDKFPISRPNLTFSTLTVSNMSPEDSSIYLCSVRMGGHNGYTFGSGTRLTVV.

Remarks on this clonotype: A much larger clone lies one base from this, so it may be a read error. Likely a read error: the CDR3 ends without its conserved phenylalanine or tryptophan. This rearrangement joins TRBV5-6 to TRBJ2-7; perhaps TRBD1 as D (8 bases). Looked up from germline, CDR1 is SGHDT and CDR2 is YYEEEE. V was trimmed by 4 bases and J by 6 bases, leaving 11 bases between them. This CDR3 is 12 amino acids long. The CDR3 DNA follows: TGTGCCAGCAGCCACAGGGGGGGCGAGCAGTACTCC. Amino acid sequence: CASSHRGGEQYS.

This clonotype turned up a few times. The rearrangement uses TRBV4-2 and TRBJ2-3; the match to TRBD2 covers 10 bases. CDR1 and CDR2 from the germline V gene are LGHNA and YNFKEQ. V was pared by 5 bases and J by 3 bases, with 8 bases of the junction left unmatched. The CDR3 is made up of 16 amino acids. The CDR3 region has the DNA TGTGCCAGCAGCGCGCAGACTAGCGGGCGAACAGATACGCAGTATTTT. This translates into CASSAQTSGRTDTQYF.

Points on this clonotype: Here the CDR3 omits its conserved ending phenylalanine or tryptophan, so a read error is the likely source. As DNA, the CDR3 is TGTGCCAGCAGTTTGGGTACAGAGACCCAGTACTTA. It specifies CASSLGTETQYL. V gene TRBV5-5 combines with J gene TRBJ2-5; D gene uncertain. Germline values: CDR1 SGHKS, CDR2 YYEKEE (reference sequence). This CDR3 has 12 residues.

As regards this clonotype: Possible read error: a much larger clone is one base away. The V and J genes are TRBV12-5 and TRBJ2-1, with D unclear. Trimming shortened V by 3 bases and J by 9 bases, and 9 bases separated the two germline ends. Germline V CDR1 and CDR2: LGHNT, FRNRAP. This CDR3 comprises 12 residues. The CDR3 bases are TGTGCTAGTGGTTTAGTATATTGTGAGCAGTTCTTC. Encoded protein: CASGLVYCEQFF.

The V and J genes are TRBV7-3 and TRBJ1-5; D unresolved. V gave up 3 bases and J gave up 6 bases, with 0 bases separating them. This CDR3 region has 10 residues. CDR1 and CDR2 (germline): SGHTA, FQGTGA. Here the CDR3 DNA reads TGTGCCAGCAGCTTTCAGCCCCAGCATTTT. This sequence encodes CASSFQPQHF.

The chain carries TRBV30 and TRBJ2-5; D not certain. The CDR3 sequence is 12 residues long. V was clipped by 3 bases and J by 4 bases, with 9 bases between them. The V gene's germline CDR1 is GTSNPN and CDR2 SVGIG (reference sequence). CDR3 sequence: CAWRASGETQYF. The CDR3 region has the DNA TGTGCCTGGAGGGCCTCCGGAGAGACCCAGTACTTC. The full variable domain, with the rest looked up from reference TRBV30 and TRBJ2-5, is SQTIHQWPATLVQPVGSPLSLECTVEGTSNPNLYWYRQAAGRGLQLLFYSVGIGQISSEVPQNLSASRPQDRQFILSSKKLLLSDSGFYLCAWRASGETQYFGPGTRLLVL.